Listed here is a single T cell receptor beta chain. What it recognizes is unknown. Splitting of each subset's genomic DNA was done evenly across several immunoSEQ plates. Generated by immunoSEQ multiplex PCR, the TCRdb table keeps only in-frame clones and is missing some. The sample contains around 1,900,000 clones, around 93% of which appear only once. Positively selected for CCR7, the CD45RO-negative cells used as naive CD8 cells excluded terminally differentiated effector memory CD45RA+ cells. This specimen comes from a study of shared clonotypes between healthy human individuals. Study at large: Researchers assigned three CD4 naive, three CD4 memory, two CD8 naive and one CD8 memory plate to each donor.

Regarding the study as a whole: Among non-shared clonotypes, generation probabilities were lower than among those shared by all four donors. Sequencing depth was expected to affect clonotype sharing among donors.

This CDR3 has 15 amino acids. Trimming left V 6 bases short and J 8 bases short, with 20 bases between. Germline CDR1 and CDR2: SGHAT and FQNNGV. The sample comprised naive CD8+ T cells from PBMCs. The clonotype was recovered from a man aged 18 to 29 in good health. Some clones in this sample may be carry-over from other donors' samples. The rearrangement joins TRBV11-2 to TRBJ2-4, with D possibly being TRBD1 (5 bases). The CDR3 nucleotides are TGTGCCAGCAGATCTCGGCGGCAGGGATTGGACATTCAGTACTTC. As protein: CASRSRRQGLDIQYF.